Here is one TCR beta chain with its context. The antigen remains undetermined. The data were obtained in a study of human T cells and chemical hapten exposure. Study overall: TCR yields per sample varied, mainly owing to small pooled library volume differences.

Time point of the sample: patch test 1, 2 weeks after DPC sensitization. The treatment denotes: therapeutic diphenylcyclopropenone sensitization with weekly scalp DPC. The study drew its donors from alopecia patients who were 18 to 70 years old and suitable for DPC. Points from the study as a whole: Having alopecia, donors may respond immunologically unlike healthy people.

The library labeled individual cDNA molecules by adding unique molecular identifiers to them. TCRdb reanalysed the RACE reads using MiXCR and keeps one entry per CDR3 protein. The profile covers fewer than 400,000 distinct CDR3 sequences, with 6% to 8.5% appearing a single time and approximately 8% taken by the ten largest. CDR3 length equals 15 residues. CDR1 and CDR2 (germline): MGHDK, SYGVNS. J lost 8 bases, V lost 5 bases, and 10 bases had no gene match. The chain recombines TRBV25-1 with TRBJ1-4; 8 positions match TRBD1. This specimen consisted of whole blood, obtained in connection with sensitization to the hapten diphenylcyclopropenone (DPC). The sequence derives from a young woman with alopecia areata. Some clones in this sample may be carry-over from other donors' samples. Here the CDR3 DNA reads TGTGCCAGCAGTCCCGAGGACAGGGATGGCGAAAAACTGTTTTTT. Translated: CASSPEDRDGEKLFF.